This entry lists 32 T cell receptor beta chains sequenced from one sample in a study of monozygotic twins with inflammatory bowel disease. TCRdb derives one entry per CDR3 protein from the 5' RACE reads, leaving out DNA. Here the sample table reports tens of thousands of distinct CDR3 sequences. Sequences were obtained from blood. The receptors were gathered from a human donor with ulcerative colitis or Crohn's disease, or a healthy co-twin of an affected twin (not recorded which).

J is TRBJ1-5 and V is TRBV2; lacking DNA, the TRBD1 call made by TCRdb goes unchecked. The CDR3 is made up of 15 amino acids. CDR1 and CDR2 from the germline V gene are SNHLY and FYNNEI. CDR3 in amino acids: CASSPRGYSNQPQHF.

The chain has TRBV28 and TRBJ1-1. CDR3 length: 14 residues. Germline V gene lookup returns CDR1 MDHEN and CDR2 SYDVKM. CDR3 sequence reads: CASSLSPGNTEAFF.

This CDR3 is CASSGPRGIGNEQFF. V usage is TRBV2 and J usage is TRBJ2-1; TCRdb proposes TRBD1, but this gene call is untestable without DNA. There are 15 residues in the CDR3. CDR1 and CDR2 (germline): SNHLY, FYNNEI.

The V and J genes are TRBV5-1 and TRBJ2-5; TCRdb's assignment of TRBD2 cannot be checked, as there is no DNA. The CDR3 has 18 amino acids. Germline V CDR1 and CDR2: SGHRS, YFSETQ. CDR3 sequence reads: CASSQRLAGGPGQETQYF.

V is TRBV4-1 and J is TRBJ1-2; as DNA is missing, the TRBD1 call by TCRdb cannot be tested. The CDR3 length is 17 residues. Germline CDR1 MGHRA, CDR2 YSYEKL. CDR3: CASSQVIPRGDHYGYTF.

This chain connects TRBV5-6 to TRBJ2-2; TCRdb lists TRBD1, though no DNA is available to test this call. Germline V lookup: CDR1 SGHDT, CDR2 YYEEEE. The CDR3 sequence is 15 residues long. The CDR3 sequence: CASRPDRGLSGELFF.

The chain links TRBV5-1 to TRBJ2-1; the D call of TRBD2 rests on TCRdb alone, since no DNA is present to check it. Germline values: CDR1 SGHRS, CDR2 YFSETQ. This CDR3 spans 16 amino acids. The CDR3 loop is CASSSPIGRVVNEQFF.

This sequence joins TRBV18 and TRBJ2-5. This CDR3 has 14 amino acids. Germline CDR1 and CDR2: KGHSH and LQKENI. CDR3 sequence reads: CASSLTTVEETQYF.

The chain is built from TRBV6-5 and TRBJ1-4; lacking DNA, the TRBD1 call made by TCRdb goes unchecked. Germline lookup yields CDR1 MNHEY and CDR2 SVGAGI. The CDR3 length is 16 residues. The CDR3 is CASSYGTGATNEKLFF.

The rearrangement joins TRBV6-5 to TRBJ2-4. There are 17 residues in the CDR3. Germline loops: CDR1 MNHEY, CDR2 SVGAGI. CDR3 loop: CASSYSRAGLAKNIQYF.

The chain has TRBV24-1 and TRBJ2-3; TCRdb reports TRBD1, a call that lacks DNA to check it against. This CDR3 contains 14 residues. Germline-derived CDR1 and CDR2 are KGHDR and SFDVKD. CDR3 protein: CATGDRVSFGTQYF.

The rearrangement uses TRBV18 and TRBJ2-7; TCRdb proposes TRBD1, but this gene call is untestable without DNA. CDR3 size: 13 residues. The germline CDR1 and CDR2 sequences are KGHSH and LQKENI. CDR3 residues: CASTTQGADEQYF.

J is TRBJ1-4 and V is TRBV18; there is no DNA to check the TCRdb D call of TRBD1. Germline CDR1 and CDR2: KGHSH and LQKENI. This CDR3 spans 15 amino acids. The CDR3 sequence is CASSPRQGYDEKLFF.

The chain employs TRBV5-1 and TRBJ1-1. Looked up from germline, CDR1 is SGHRS and CDR2 is YFSETQ. The CDR3 covers 14 residues. CDR3 protein: CASSLVPGSTEAFF.

The chain joins TRBV10-3 to TRBJ1-1. CDR1 ENHRY and CDR2 SYGVKD come from the germline V gene. There are 17 residues in the CDR3. The CDR3 loop reads CAISELQWRSDDFEAFF.

The chain carries TRBV3-1 and TRBJ2-3; absent DNA, TCRdb's TRBD1 call cannot be checked. This CDR3 contains 12 residues. Germline V CDR1 and CDR2: LGHDT, YNNKEL (reference sequence). The CDR3 region is CASSQGGDTQYF.

The gene calls are TRBV18 and TRBJ2-1; TCRdb selects TRBD2, and the lack of DNA leaves this call unchecked. Germline lookup yields CDR1 KGHSH and CDR2 LQKENI. The CDR3 is 15 residues long. CDR3 protein: CASSPPDLREYEQFF.

V gene TRBV6-4 combines with J gene TRBJ2-2; TCRdb names TRBD1, which stays unverified in the absence of DNA. This CDR3 has 15 residues. Germline CDR1 MRHNA, CDR2 SNTAGT. CDR3 sequence: CASTPDGGGTGELFF.

This chain joins TRBV5-1 and TRBJ2-5. Germline loops: CDR1 SGHRS, CDR2 YFSETQ. CDR3 length equals 15 residues. The CDR3 loop is CASSWGSGSKETQYF.

This rearrangement joins TRBV9 to TRBJ2-3. Germline V gene lookup returns CDR1 SGDLS and CDR2 YYNGEE. This CDR3 region has 14 residues. The CDR3 protein is CASSQWGSTDTQYF.

The V gene is TRBV7-2, the J gene TRBJ2-2. This CDR3 comprises 11 residues. CDR1 SGHTA and CDR2 FQGNSA come from the germline V gene. CDR3 protein: CASSVQEELFF.

This chain links TRBV6-1 with TRBJ2-1; no DNA is available, so the TRBD2 call from TCRdb remains unchecked. The CDR3 spans 15 residues. Per germline, CDR1 MNHNS and CDR2 SASEGT. Here the CDR3 reads CASKRLAGGLNEQFF.

V gene TRBV11-2 combines with J gene TRBJ1-3; the TCRdb call, TRBD1, lacks DNA for checking. The CDR3 loop spans 14 amino acids. Germline V lookup: CDR1 SGHAT, CDR2 FQNNGV. The CDR3: CASSLRQAGNTIYF. The full variable domain, with the rest looked up from reference TRBV11-2 and TRBJ1-3, is EAGVAQSPRYKIIEKRQSVAFWCNPISGHATLYWYQQILGQGPKLLIQFQNNGVVDDSQLPKDRFSAERLKGVDSTLKIQPAKLEDSAVYLCASSLRQAGNTIYFGEGSWLTVV.

This chain uses TRBV3-1 with TRBJ2-2; TCRdb calls TRBD2, which cannot be checked without DNA. This CDR3 spans 18 amino acids. The V gene's germline CDR1 is LGHDT and CDR2 YNNKEL (reference sequence). CDR3 amino acids: CASSQGLAGDLNTGELFF. Looking up the rest from reference TRBV3-1 and TRBJ2-2 gives the full variable domain: DTAVSQTPKYLVTQMGNDKSIKCEQNLGHDTMYWYKQDSKKFLKIMFSYNNKELIINETVPNRFSPKSPDKAHLNLHINSLELGDSAVYFCASSQGLAGDLNTGELFFGEGSRLTVL.

This chain connects TRBV4-1 to TRBJ2-7; the D gene TCRdb calls, TRBD1, cannot be checked with no DNA. Germline loops: CDR1 MGHRA, CDR2 YSYEKL. The CDR3 extends over 15 amino acids. This CDR3 is CASSQVLSGTYEQYF.

V is TRBV7-8 and J is TRBJ1-1. Germline V gene lookup returns CDR1 SGHVS and CDR2 FQNEAQ. The CDR3 consists of 13 residues. CDR3 residues: CASSPSAHAEAFF.

The chain recombines TRBV6-5 with TRBJ1-2. The V gene's germline CDR1 is MNHEY and CDR2 SVGAGI. This CDR3 has 13 amino acids. The CDR3: CASSYGLTYGYTF.

The V gene is TRBV9, the J gene TRBJ2-3; lacking DNA, the TRBD1 call made by TCRdb goes unchecked. This CDR3 spans 15 amino acids. CDR1 is SGDLS, CDR2 YYNGEE, per germline. CDR3 residues: CASSYVGGATDTQYF.

The chain couples TRBV5-1 to TRBJ1-1; TCRdb gives TRBD1 as the D gene, but with no DNA this cannot be confirmed. Germline CDR1 reads SGHRS; CDR2 reads YFSETQ. The CDR3 covers 17 residues. CDR3 loop: CASSLGRDRASDTEAFF.

This chain links TRBV21-1 with TRBJ1-2; as DNA is missing, the TRBD1 call by TCRdb cannot be tested. TRBV21-1 corresponds to a pseudogene. The CDR3 totals 12 residues. CDR3 in amino acids: CAIPCRGDGYTF.

This chain links TRBV12-3 or TRBV12-4 with TRBJ1-1. The CDR3 covers 12 residues. The chain's CDR3 is CASSHLYAEAFF.

Here the CDR3 reads CASNSGLWAGELFF. The J gene is TRBJ2-2, the V gene TRBV19; TCRdb designates TRBD2, a call that cannot be tested without DNA. Germline V gene lookup returns CDR1 LNHDA and CDR2 SQIVND (reference sequence). The CDR3 spans 14 residues.